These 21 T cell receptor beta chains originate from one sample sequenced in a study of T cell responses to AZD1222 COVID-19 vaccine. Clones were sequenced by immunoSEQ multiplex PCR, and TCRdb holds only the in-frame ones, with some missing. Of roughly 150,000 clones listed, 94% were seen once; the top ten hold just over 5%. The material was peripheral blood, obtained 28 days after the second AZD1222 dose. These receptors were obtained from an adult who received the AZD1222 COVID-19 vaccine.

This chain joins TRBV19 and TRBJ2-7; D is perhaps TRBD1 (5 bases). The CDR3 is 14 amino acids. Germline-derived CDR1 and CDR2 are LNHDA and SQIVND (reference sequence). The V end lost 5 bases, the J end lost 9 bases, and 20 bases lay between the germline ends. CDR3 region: CASSPQAESRGQYF. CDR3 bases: TGTGCCAGTAGTCCACAGGCCGAGAGTAGAGGGCAGTACTTC.

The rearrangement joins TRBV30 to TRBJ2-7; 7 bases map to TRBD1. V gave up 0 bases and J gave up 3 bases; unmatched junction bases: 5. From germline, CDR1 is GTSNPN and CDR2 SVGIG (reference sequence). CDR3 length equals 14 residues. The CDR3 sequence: CAWSVGGSIYEQYF. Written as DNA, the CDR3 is TGTGCCTGGAGTGTAGGGGGCAGCATCTACGAGCAGTACTTC.

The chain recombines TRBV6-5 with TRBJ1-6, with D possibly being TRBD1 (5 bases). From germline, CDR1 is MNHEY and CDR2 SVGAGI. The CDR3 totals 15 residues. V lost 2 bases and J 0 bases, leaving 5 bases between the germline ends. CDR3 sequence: CASSYGGSYNSPLHF. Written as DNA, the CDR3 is TGTGCCAGCAGTTACGGGGGCTCCTATAATTCACCCCTCCACTTT.

The CDR3 DNA reads TGTGCCAGCAGCTTATTTGTCTCCTACGAGCAGTACTTC. Residues: CASSLFVSYEQYF. The rearrangement joins TRBV11-1 to TRBJ2-7; D ambiguous. The CDR3 consists of 13 residues. The V gene's germline CDR1 is SGHAT and CDR2 FQDESV (reference sequence). Trimming left V 2 bases short and J 0 bases short, with 5 bases between.

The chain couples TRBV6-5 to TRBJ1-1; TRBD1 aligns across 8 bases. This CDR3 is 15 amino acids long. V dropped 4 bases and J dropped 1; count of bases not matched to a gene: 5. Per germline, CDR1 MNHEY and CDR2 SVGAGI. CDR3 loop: CASSLTGTGNTEAFF. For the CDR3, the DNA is TGTGCCAGCAGTTTGACCGGGACAGGGAACACTGAAGCTTTCTTT.

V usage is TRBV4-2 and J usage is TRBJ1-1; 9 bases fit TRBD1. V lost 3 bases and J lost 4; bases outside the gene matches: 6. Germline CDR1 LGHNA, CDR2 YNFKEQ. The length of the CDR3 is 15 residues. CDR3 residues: CASSHLDRGGTEAFF. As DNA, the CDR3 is TGTGCCAGCAGCCACCTGGACAGGGGAGGCACTGAAGCTTTCTTT.

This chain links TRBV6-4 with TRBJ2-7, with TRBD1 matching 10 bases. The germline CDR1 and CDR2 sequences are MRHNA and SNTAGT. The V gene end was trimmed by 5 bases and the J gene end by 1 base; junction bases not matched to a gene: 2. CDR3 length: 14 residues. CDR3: CASSPDRGSYEQYF. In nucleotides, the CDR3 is TGTGCCAGCAGTCCGGACAGGGGGTCCTACGAGCAGTACTTC.

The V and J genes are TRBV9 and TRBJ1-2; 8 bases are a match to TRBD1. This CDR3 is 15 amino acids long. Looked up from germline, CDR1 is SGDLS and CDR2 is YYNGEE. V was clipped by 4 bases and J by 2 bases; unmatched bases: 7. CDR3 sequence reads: CASSPGQGGNYGYTF. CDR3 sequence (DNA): TGTGCCAGCAGCCCCGGACAGGGAGGGAACTATGGCTACACCTTC.

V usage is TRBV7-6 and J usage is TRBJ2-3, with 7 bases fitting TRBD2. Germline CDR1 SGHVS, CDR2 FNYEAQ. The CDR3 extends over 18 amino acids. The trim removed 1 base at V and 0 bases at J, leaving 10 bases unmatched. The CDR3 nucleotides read TGTGCCAGCAGCTTAGAACCCCATACACTAGCGAGCACAGATACGCAGTATTTT. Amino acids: CASSLEPHTLASTDTQYF.

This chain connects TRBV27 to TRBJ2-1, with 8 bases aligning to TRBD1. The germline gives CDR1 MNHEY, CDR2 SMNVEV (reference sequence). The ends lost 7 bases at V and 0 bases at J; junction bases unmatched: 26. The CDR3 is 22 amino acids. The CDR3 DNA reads TGTGCCAGCAATAATCATCTGGGTGAGGACAGGGCTACTATGAGCTCCTACAATGAGCAGTTCTTC. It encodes CASNNHLGEDRATMSSYNEQFF.

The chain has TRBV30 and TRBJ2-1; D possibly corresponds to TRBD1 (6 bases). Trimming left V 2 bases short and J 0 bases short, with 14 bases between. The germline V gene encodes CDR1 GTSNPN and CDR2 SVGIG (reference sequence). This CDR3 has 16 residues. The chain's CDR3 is CAWSKIGGISYNEQFF. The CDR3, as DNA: TGTGCCTGGAGTAAAATAGGGGGTATCTCCTACAATGAGCAGTTCTTC.

Here the CDR3 DNA reads TGCGCCAGCAGCCAAGGTGGGAGATCGGATGAGCAGTTCTTC. The encoded protein is CASSQGGRSDEQFF. The chain recombines TRBV4-3 with TRBJ2-1; possibly TRBD2 for D (5 bases). The V gene's germline CDR1 is LGHNA and CDR2 YSLEER. Deletions cut 1 base from V and 8 bases from J, with 12 bases between. The CDR3 contains 14 residues.

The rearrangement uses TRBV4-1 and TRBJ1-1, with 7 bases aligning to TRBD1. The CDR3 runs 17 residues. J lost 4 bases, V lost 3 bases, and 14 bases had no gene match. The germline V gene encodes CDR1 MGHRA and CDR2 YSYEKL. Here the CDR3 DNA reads TGCGCCAGCAGCCAGGGGGTGCGGGACAGAAGTACCACTGAAGCTTTCTTT. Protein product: CASSQGVRDRSTTEAFF.

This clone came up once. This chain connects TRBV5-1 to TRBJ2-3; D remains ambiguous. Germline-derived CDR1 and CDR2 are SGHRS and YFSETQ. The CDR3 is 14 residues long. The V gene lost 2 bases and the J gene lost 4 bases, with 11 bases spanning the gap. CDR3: CASSFSSVADTQYF. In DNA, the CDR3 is TGCGCCAGCAGCTTTAGCTCAGTAGCAGATACGCAGTATTTT.

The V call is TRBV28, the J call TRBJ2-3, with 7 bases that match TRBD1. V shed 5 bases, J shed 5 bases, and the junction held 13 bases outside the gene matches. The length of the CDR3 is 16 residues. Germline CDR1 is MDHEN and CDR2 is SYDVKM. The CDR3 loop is CASSVGGLTSGDTQYF. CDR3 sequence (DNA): TGTGCCAGCAGTGTAGGGGGCTTGACGAGCGGAGATACGCAGTATTTT.

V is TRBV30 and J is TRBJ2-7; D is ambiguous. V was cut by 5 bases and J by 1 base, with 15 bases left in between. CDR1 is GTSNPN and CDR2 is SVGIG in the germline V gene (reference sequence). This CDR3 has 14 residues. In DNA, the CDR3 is TGTGCCTGGGGTCGTGGGTGGATTTCCTACGAGCAGTACTTC. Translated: CAWGRGWISYEQYF.

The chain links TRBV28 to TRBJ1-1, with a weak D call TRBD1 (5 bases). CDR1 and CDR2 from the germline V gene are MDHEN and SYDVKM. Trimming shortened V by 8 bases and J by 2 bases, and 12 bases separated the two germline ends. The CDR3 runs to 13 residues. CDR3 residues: CASVAGLNTEAFF. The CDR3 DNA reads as TGTGCCAGCGTCGCAGGGCTAAACACTGAAGCTTTCTTT.

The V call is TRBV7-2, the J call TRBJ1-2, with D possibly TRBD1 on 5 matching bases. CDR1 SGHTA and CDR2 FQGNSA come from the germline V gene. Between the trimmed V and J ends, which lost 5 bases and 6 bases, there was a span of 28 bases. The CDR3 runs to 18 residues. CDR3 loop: CASSRQPGAFPQGDGYTF. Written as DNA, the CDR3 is TGTGCCAGCAGCCGCCAACCGGGCGCTTTCCCCCAGGGCGATGGCTACACCTTC.

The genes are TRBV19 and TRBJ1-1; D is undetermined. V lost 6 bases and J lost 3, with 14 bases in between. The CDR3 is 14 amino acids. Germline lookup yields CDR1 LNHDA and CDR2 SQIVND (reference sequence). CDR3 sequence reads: CASSRGRSDTEAFF. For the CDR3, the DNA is TGTGCCAGTAGCCGGGGTCGGTCGGACACTGAAGCTTTCTTT.

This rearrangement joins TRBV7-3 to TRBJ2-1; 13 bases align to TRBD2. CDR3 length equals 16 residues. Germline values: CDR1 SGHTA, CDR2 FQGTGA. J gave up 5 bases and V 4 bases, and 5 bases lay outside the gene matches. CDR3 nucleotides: TGTGCCAGCAGCTCCGGGACTAGCGGGAACCACAATGAGCAGTTCTTC. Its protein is CASSSGTSGNHNEQFF. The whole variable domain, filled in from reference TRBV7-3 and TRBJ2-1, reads GAGVSQTPSNKVTEKGKYVELRCDPISGHTALYWYRQSLGQGPEFLIYFQGTGAADDSGLPNDRFFAVRPEGSVSTLKIQRTERGDSAVYLCASSSGTSGNHNEQFFGPGTRLTVL.

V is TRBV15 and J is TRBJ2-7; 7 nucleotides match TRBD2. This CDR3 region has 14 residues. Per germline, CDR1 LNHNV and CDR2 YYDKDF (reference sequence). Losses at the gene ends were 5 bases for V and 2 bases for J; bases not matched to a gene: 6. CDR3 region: CATSGLGGPYEQYF. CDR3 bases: TGTGCCACCAGCGGACTAGGAGGCCCCTACGAGCAGTACTTC.